This T cell receptor (beta chain) was identified in a study of cytomegalovirus exposure and HLA in healthy donors. Study summary: Researchers previously reported finding about 110 million unique TCR beta sequences from approximately 190 million T cells. The Caucasian-associated ancestry cluster contained about 80% of the roughly 400 genotyped donors. Findings and limits, study-wide: Sequencing had likely introduced a cluster of highly shared sequence variants as an artifact. Beyond CMV serostatus, there was no information to go on about immune exposure.

Per the germline V gene, CDR1 is LNHDA and CDR2 is SQIVND (reference sequence). Trimming cost V 2 bases and J 4 bases, with 8 bases left between them. This CDR3 is built from 13 residues. Remarks on this clone: Its matching antigen is unknown.

The PCR contained 60 Vbeta and 13 Jbeta primers. Sequencing was performed with immunoSEQ multiplex PCR; in TCRdb, only in-frame clones are kept and a portion is missing. The table has under 95,000 clones, 75% to 85% seen once. The V and J genes are TRBV19 and TRBJ1-1; D is ambiguous. The origin of this receptor is a woman aged 40-49 years in good health and CMV-seropositive. The sample was PBMCs. In nucleotides, the CDR3 is TGTGCCAGTAGTATAACTCTAGCCACTGAAGCTTTCTTT. It is translated as CASSITLATEAFF.